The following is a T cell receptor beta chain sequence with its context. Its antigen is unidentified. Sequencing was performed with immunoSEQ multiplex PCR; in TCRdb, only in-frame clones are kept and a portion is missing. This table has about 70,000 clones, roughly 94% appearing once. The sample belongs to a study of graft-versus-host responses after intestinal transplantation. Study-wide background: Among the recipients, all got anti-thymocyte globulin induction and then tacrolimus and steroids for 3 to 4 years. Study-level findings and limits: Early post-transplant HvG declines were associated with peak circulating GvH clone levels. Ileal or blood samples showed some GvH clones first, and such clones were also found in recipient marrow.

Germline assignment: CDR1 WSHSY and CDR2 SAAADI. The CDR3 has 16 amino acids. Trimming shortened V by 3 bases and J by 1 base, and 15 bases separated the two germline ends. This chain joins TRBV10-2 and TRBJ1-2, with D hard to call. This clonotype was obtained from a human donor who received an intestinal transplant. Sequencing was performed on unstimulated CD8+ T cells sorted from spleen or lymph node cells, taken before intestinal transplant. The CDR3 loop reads CASSDSLRAGNYGYTF. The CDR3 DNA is TGCGCCAGCAGTGACAGCTTAAGGGCCGGTAACTATGGCTACACCTTC.